These 3 T cell receptor beta chains came from one sample sequenced in a study of blood T cells in healthy people across ages. Then a second PCR, running about 6 to 11 cycles, was carried out with a sample-barcoded 5' primer and a J-beta primer mix. TCRdb reprocessed the 5' RACE reads via MiXCR and lists one record per CDR3 protein. The top ten clones hold under 5% of a sample with about 1.5 million distinct CDR3 sequences, under 55% of them seen once. Sequencing used blood. These receptors were obtained from a young woman in good health.

This sequence joins TRBV9 and TRBJ2-4, with 10 bases fitting TRBD1. The end of the DNA fits TRBJ2-5 better, so the J call may be wrong. The germline gives CDR1 SGDLS, CDR2 YYNGEE. This CDR3 has 18 residues. The CDR3 DNA follows: TGTGCCAGCAGCGCTGACATTATGACAGGGGGCGGTTTAGAGACCCAGTACTTC. This codes for CASSADIMTGGGLETQYF.

The chain is built from TRBV2 and TRBJ2-3, with TRBD2 identical over 8 bases. Losses at the gene ends were 7 bases for V and 6 bases for J; bases not matched to a gene: 6. The CDR3 spans 13 residues. Germline V lookup: CDR1 SNHLY, CDR2 FYNNEI. The CDR3 here is CASISGKTDTQYF. The CDR3 DNA reads TGTGCCAGCATTAGCGGGAAGACGGATACGCAGTATTTT.

Details on this clonotype: It may be a read error: a sequence one base away is much more abundant. The chain couples TRBV6-4 to TRBJ1-6; 9 nucleotides match TRBD1. The CDR3 totals 14 residues. Per the germline V gene, CDR1 is MRHNA and CDR2 is SNTAGT. For the CDR3, the DNA is TGTGCCAGCAGTGACGGACAGGGGAATTCACCCCCCCACTTT. It translates to CASSDGQGNSPPHF.